The clone carrying this T cell receptor beta chain appeared once. Its antigen is as yet unknown. These data originate in a study of OX40 agonist ivuxolimab in advanced cancers. Study as a whole: One hepatocellular carcinoma and two cutaneous melanoma patients partially responded. Study-wide results and limits: By week 6 at 0.1 to 3.0 mg/kg, blood CD4+ and CD8+ T cells had expanded clonally.

Only in-frame clones appear in the TCRdb table, and some are missing; sequencing was by immunoSEQ multiplex PCR. This sample carries around 62,000 clones, 70% to 85% of them seen once, and the ten largest clones take around 1.5%. Blood sampling took place at baseline, cycle 4 day 1, and cycle 7 day 1. The receptor's source is an adult with an advanced solid tumor such as melanoma, head and neck, liver or kidney cancer. The source was CD4+ or CD8+ T cells sorted from blood, collected in a trial of the OX40 agonist ivuxolimab.

The CDR3 nucleotides are TGTGCCAGCAGTTCGGGGGGCCCGAGGGACACTGAAGCTTTCTTT. Translating gives CASSSGGPRDTEAFF. V is TRBV28 and J is TRBJ1-1; D perhaps matches TRBD1 (6 bases). The CDR3 loop spans 15 amino acids. Trimming removed 4 bases at V and 3 bases at J, with 15 bases between. Germline CDR1 is MDHEN and CDR2 is SYDVKM.